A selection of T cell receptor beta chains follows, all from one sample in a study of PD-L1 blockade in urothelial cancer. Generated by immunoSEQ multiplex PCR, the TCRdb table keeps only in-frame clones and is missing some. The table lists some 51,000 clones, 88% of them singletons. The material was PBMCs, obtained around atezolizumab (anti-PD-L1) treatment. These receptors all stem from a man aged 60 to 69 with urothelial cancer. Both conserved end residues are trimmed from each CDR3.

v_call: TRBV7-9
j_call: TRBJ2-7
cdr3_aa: ASSLIPLGGSY

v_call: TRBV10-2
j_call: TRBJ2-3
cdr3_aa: ASSEYLASTDTQY

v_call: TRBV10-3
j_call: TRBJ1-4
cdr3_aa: AITNWTGETNEKLF

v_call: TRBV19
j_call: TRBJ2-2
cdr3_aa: ASSIYAGTGELF

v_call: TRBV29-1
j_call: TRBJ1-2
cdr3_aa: SVDRNYGYT

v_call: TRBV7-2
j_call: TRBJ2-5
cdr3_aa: ASSLDPEITQY

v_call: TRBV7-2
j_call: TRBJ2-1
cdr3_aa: ASSFRLAGTDEQF

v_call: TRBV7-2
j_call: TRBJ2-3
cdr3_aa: ASSSHASGSSSTDTQY

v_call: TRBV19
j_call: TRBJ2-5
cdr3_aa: ASSTTTRETQY

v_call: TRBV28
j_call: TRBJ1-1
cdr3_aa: ASSTWGLEAF

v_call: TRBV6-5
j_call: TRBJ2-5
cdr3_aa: ASSPSRTSRETQY

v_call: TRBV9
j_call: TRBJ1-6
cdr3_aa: ASSEGVITRANSPLH

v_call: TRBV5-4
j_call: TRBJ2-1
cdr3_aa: ASSRGLDTRDEQF

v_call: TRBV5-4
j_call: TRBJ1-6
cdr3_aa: ASSLRDNGSPLH

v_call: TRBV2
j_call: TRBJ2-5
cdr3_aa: ASSEVAGKETQY